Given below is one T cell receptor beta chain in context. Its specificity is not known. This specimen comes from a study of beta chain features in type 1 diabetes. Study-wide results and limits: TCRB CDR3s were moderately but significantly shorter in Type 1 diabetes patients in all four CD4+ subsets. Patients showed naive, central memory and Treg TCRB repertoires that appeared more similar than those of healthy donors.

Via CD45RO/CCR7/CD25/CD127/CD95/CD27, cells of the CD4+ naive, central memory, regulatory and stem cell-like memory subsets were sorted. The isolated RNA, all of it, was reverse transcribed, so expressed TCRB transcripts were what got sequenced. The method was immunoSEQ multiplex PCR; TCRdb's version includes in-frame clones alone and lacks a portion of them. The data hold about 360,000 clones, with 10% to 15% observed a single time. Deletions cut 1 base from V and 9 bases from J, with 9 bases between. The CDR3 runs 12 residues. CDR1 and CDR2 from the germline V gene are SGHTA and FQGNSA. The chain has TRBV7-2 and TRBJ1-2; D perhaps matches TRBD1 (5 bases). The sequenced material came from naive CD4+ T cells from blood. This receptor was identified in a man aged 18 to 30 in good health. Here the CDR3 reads CASSLEDISYTF. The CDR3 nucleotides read TGTGCCAGCAGCTTAGAGGACATCAGCTACACCTTC. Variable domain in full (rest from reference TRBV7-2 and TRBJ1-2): GAGVSQSPSNKVTEKGKDVELRCDPISGHTALYWYRQSLGQGLEFLIYFQGNSAPDKSGLPSDRFSAERTGGSVSTLTIQRTQQEDSAVYLCASSLEDISYTFGSGTRLTVV.